The sequence of this T cell receptor (beta chain) was determined in a study of PD-1 blockade in classical Hodgkin lymphoma. As to this clone: Antigen unknown.

Each of the patients experienced relapse following autologous stem cell transplantation, and their brentuximab vedotin exposure differed. The CDR3 loop spans 15 amino acids. V was pared by 2 bases and J by 6 bases, with 7 bases of the junction left unmatched. CDR1 MNHEY and CDR2 SVGAGI come from the germline V gene. The repertoire was sequenced with immunoSEQ multiplex PCR; TCRdb's copy has only in-frame clones and lacks some. The repertoire has around 99,000 clones, 81% of them found once; the top ten carry around 15%. Overall study findings and caveats: Those starting nivolumab under 1 year post-ASCT were excluded. Prior to therapy, complete responders displayed diversity much like that of newly diagnosed patients.

This TCR derives from a human donor with classical Hodgkin lymphoma. This sequence joins TRBV6-5 and TRBJ2-3, with TRBD2 matching over 8 bases. The sequenced sample was peripheral blood mononuclear cells (PBMCs), obtained before the second cycle of nivolumab. The CDR3, as DNA: TGTGCCAGCAGTTACCGGGGGGGTGTGGCCGATACGCAGTATTTT. The encoded protein is CASSYRGGVADTQYF.